This is a list of T cell receptor beta chains from one sample in a study of shared clonotypes between healthy human individuals. Data came from immunoSEQ multiplex PCR; TCRdb stores just in-frame clones and leaves some out. The sample holds 2 million to 3 million clones, over 85% seen once. Sequencing was carried out using naive CD4+ T cells from PBMCs. All receptors come from a young man in good health. Some clones in this sample may be carry-over from other donors' samples. Each CDR3 is given with its conserved first and last residue. A D gene is named only where the DNA matches it firmly. Size tells how often a clone was seen (once, few, many) or the class of an expanded clone, and some rows leave it out.

j_call clone_size v_call d_call cdr3_nt cdr3_aa
TRBJ2-3 NA TRBV9 TRBD2 TGTGCCAGCAGCGTAGGGCTAGCGGCGTACACAGATACGCAGTATTTT CASSVGLAAYTDTQYF
TRBJ2-7 NA TRBV14 NA TGTGCCAGCAGCCCTTTACGGGGCGGCCGTAGCTCCTACGAGCAGTACTTC CASSPLRGGRSSYEQYF
TRBJ2-3 once TRBV9 TRBD1 TGTGCCAGCAGCGTAGAGGGGGCCACAGATACGCAGTATTTT CASSVEGATDTQYF
TRBJ2-5 NA TRBV12-1 NA TGTGCCAGCAGCTCCGCGGGAGGGCCGCCGGGGGAGACCCAGTACTTC CASSSAGGPPGETQYF
TRBJ2-7 NA TRBV7-2 NA TGTGCCAGCAGCCGGACAGCCCCCTACGAGCAGTACTTC CASSRTAPYEQYF
TRBJ2-1 NA TRBV6-1 TRBD1 TGTGCCAGCAGCCAGACAGGGACCTTCAATGAGCAGTTCTTC CASSQTGTFNEQFF
TRBJ2-1 NA TRBV5-1 TRBD2 TGCGCCAGCAGCTTGGATGCGGGGAGCGGGAGAGCTTACAATGAGCAGTTCTTC CASSLDAGSGRAYNEQFF
TRBJ2-7 NA TRBV5-1 TRBD1 TGCGCCAGCAGCTTGGCCCACGCGCCGACAGGGGCCCACTTTCCTACCTACGAGCAGTACTTC CASSLAHAPTGAHFPTYEQYF
TRBJ1-5 NA TRBV28 NA TGTGCCAGCAGGCTCGAGACCCTATATAATCAGCCCCAGCATTTT CASRLETLYNQPQHF
TRBJ2-3 NA TRBV4-1 TRBD1 TGCGCCAGCAGCCAAGTCCGGACAGGTGGCACAGATACGCAGTATTTT CASSQVRTGGTDTQYF
TRBJ2-3 NA TRBV19 TRBD1 TGTGCCAGTAGCCTAGGGACAGTTAAAGATACGCAGTATTTT CASSLGTVKDTQYF
TRBJ2-3 NA TRBV25-1 TRBD1 TGTGCCAGCTCTCTTACCGGGACAGGGAGAGATACGCAGTATTTT CASSLTGTGRDTQYF
TRBJ2-3 NA TRBV28 TRBD2 TGTGCCAGCGCCAATGCGGGGGGCACAGATACGCAGTATTTT CASANAGGTDTQYF
TRBJ1-5 NA TRBV28 NA TGTGCCAGCACCACGACAGCGAGCAATCAGCCCCAGCATTTT CASTTTASNQPQHF
TRBJ2-1 NA TRBV5-1 TRBD2 TGCGCCAGCAGCTTGGTGGCGGGAGGGAGGAATGAGCAGTTCTTC CASSLVAGGRNEQFF
TRBJ2-3 NA TRBV4-3 NA TGCGCCAGCAGCCAAGATAGGATGACAGCAACGCAGTATTTT CASSQDRMTATQYF
TRBJ2-3 NA TRBV5-8 NA TGTGCCAGCAGCTTGCTGGGTAGCCAGGCAGATACGCAGTATTTT CASSLLGSQADTQYF
TRBJ2-4 once TRBV5-4 NA TGTGCCAGCAGCTTGGCCAGGGCCTCCGGAAACATTCAGTACTTC CASSLARASGNIQYF
TRBJ2-3 NA TRBV28 TRBD2 TGTGCCAGCACTAGCGGGAGTGCGCAGGGCACAGATACGCAGTATTTT CASTSGSAQGTDTQYF
TRBJ2-3 NA TRBV28 TRBD2 TGTGCCAGCAGGCCAGCGGGAGGGCGGGTGGATACGCAGTATTTT CASRPAGGRVDTQYF
TRBJ1-4 NA TRBV19 NA TGTGCCAGTAGTATACAGGGCGGTGAAAAACTGTTTTTT CASSIQGGEKLFF
TRBJ2-7 NA TRBV5-1 TRBD2 TGCGCCAGCAGCTTGGGGACTAGCGGGAGGGGTACCTACGAGCAGTACTTC CASSLGTSGRGTYEQYF
TRBJ2-7 NA TRBV2 TRBD2 TGTGCCAGCAGTGAAGGTTCTAGCGGGCACCGTTCCTACGAGCAGTACTTC CASSEGSSGHRSYEQYF
TRBJ1-1 NA TRBV29-1 NA TGCAGCGTCTCAGGTTTTAACACTGAAGCTTTCTTT CSVSGFNTEAFF
TRBJ1-2 NA TRBV5-1 NA TGCGCCAGCAGCTTGGGGCAGGGCACCTATGGCTACACCTTC CASSLGQGTYGYTF
TRBJ2-5 once TRBV6-5 NA TGTGCCAGCAGAGGGCGGGCAGCAAGGGGGACCCAGTACTTC CASRGRAARGTQYF
TRBJ1-3 NA TRBV28 NA TGTGCCAGCAGTTTAGCCGGGACCTCCCGGAGTGGAAACACCATATATTTT CASSLAGTSRSGNTIYF
TRBJ1-3 once TRBV7-2 NA TGTGCCAGCAGCTTAGCAGCCTTCTCTGGAAACACCATATATTTT CASSLAAFSGNTIYF
TRBJ2-1 NA TRBV19 TRBD2 TGTGCCAGTAGTCCCCAGCGGGATCCCAATGAGCAGTTCTTC CASSPQRDPNEQFF
TRBJ2-7 NA TRBV18 TRBD2 TGTGCCAGCTCACCAGGACTAGCGGAGACCTACGAGCAGTACTTC CASSPGLAETYEQYF
TRBJ2-1 NA TRBV29-1 TRBD2 TGCAGCGTTGAAGACGCCCTAGCGGGTTTTGAGCAGTTCTTC CSVEDALAGFEQFF
TRBJ2-3 NA TRBV28 NA TGTGCCAGCGCAACCCCCACTAGCACAGATACGCAGTATTTT CASATPTSTDTQYF
TRBJ2-5 NA TRBV5-1 NA TGCGCCAGCAGTCGAGACCGGTCACAAGAGACCCAGTACTTC CASSRDRSQETQYF
TRBJ2-3 NA TRBV6-1 TRBD2 TGTGCCAGCAAGACCTTAGCGGGGATCACAGATACGCAGTATTTT CASKTLAGITDTQYF
TRBJ1-1 NA TRBV29-1 TRBD1 TGCAGCGTTGTTAGTCAGGGGGTCGCTGAAGCTTTCTTT CSVVSQGVAEAFF
TRBJ2-1 NA TRBV6-4 TRBD1 TGTGCCAGCGGGACAGGGAACAATGAGCAGTTCTTC CASGTGNNEQFF
TRBJ1-1 NA TRBV14 NA TGTGCCAGCAGCCAAGATGGAGGGTACACTGAAGCTTTCTTT CASSQDGGYTEAFF
TRBJ1-1 NA TRBV5-1 TRBD1 TGCGCCAGCAGCGGTGGGACAGGGGCCTTACGTGAAGCTTTCTTT CASSGGTGALREAFF
TRBJ1-4 NA TRBV15 NA TGTGCCACCAGCAGAGAGTACGGTACTAATGAAAAACTGTTTTTT CATSREYGTNEKLFF
TRBJ2-1 NA TRBV5-4 TRBD2 TGTGCCAGCAGCCCTATAGCGGGGAATGAGCAGTTCTTC CASSPIAGNEQFF
TRBJ2-7 NA TRBV5-1 NA TGCGCCAGCAGCTTGTGGTCGCTTGGGGAGAGCTCCTACGAGCAGTACTTC CASSLWSLGESSYEQYF
TRBJ2-2 NA TRBV7-9 NA TGTGCCAGTGGGACGTTAGCGAACACCGGGGAGCTGTTTTTT CASGTLANTGELFF
TRBJ2-7 few TRBV2 NA TGTGCCAGCAGTGAATTATCGGGATACCCCTACGAGCAGTACTTC CASSELSGYPYEQYF
TRBJ2-3 once TRBV7-6 TRBD2 TGTGCCAGCAGCTTTACTAGCGGGAGTCCAACAGATACGCAGTATTTT CASSFTSGSPTDTQYF
TRBJ2-2 NA TRBV11-2 TRBD2 TGTGCCAGCAGCCTCCTTGATAGCGGGAGTAGCATCGGGGAGCTGTTTTTT CASSLLDSGSSIGELFF
TRBJ2-2 NA TRBV28 NA TGTGCCACCCAGGGACGCCTCCCGAACACCGGGGAGCTGTTTTTT CATQGRLPNTGELFF
TRBJ2-1 NA TRBV5-1 NA TGCGCCAGCAGCCACTCTGGGGAGCAGTTCTTC CASSHSGEQFF
TRBJ2-7 NA TRBV27 NA TGTGCCAGCGCCCCGGGTGGCGTCTACGAGCAGTACTTC CASAPGGVYEQYF
TRBJ2-3 NA TRBV18 TRBD1 TGTGCCAGCTCACCGTCAACAGGGGACACAGATACGCAGTATTTT CASSPSTGDTDTQYF
TRBJ2-7 NA TRBV18 NA TGTGCCAGCTCACCGGGCTCAGTGGGCGGCTACGAGCAGTACTTC CASSPGSVGGYEQYF
TRBJ2-2 NA TRBV5-1 TRBD1 TGCGCCAGCGGCGGACAGGGGGCCGACACCGGGGAGCTGTTTTTT CASGGQGADTGELFF